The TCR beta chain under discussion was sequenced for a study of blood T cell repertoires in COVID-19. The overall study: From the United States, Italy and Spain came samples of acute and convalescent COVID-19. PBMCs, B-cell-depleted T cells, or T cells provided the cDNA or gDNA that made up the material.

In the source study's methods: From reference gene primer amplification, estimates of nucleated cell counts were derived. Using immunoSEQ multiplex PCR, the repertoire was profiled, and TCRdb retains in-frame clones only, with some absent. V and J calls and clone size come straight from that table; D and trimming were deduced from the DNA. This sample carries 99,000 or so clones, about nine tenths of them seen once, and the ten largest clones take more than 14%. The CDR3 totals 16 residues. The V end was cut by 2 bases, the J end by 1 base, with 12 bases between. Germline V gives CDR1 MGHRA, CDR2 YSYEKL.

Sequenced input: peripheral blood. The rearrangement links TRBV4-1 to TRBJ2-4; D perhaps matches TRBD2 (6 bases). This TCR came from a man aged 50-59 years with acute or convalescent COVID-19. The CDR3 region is CASSQQTSLAKNIQYF. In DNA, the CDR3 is TGCGCCAGCAGCCAACAGACTAGTTTGGCCAAAAACATTCAGTACTTC.